Listed below are T cell receptor beta chains from one sample, sequenced in a study of early T cells in non-severe SARS-CoV-2 infection. TCRdb re-called the 5' RACE reads through MiXCR, storing one row per CDR3 protein. The sample contains nearly 110,000 distinct CDR3 sequences, more than 9.5% of which appear only once. Sequencing used whole blood. These receptors were taken from an adult who was a healthcare worker with PCR-confirmed SARS-CoV-2 infection or an uninfected control (not recorded which). CDR3s include the opening cysteine and the closing phenylalanine or tryptophan. D genes are given only for firm matches. Clone size is shown for a subset of rows, as once, few, many or a class of expanded clone.

v_gene	abundance	j_gene	d_gene	CDR3aa	CDR3nt
TRBV20-1	many	TRBJ1-5	NA	CSAGGGSNQPQHF	TGCAGTGCTGGGGGAGGAAGCAATCAGCCCCAGCATTTT
TRBV11-2	NA	TRBJ2-7	NA	CASSSHREKNPYEQYF	TGTGCCAGCAGCTCGCACCGGGAGAAAAACCCCTACGAGCAGTACTTC
TRBV7-9	many	TRBJ2-6	TRBD1	CASTQTGTTGANVLTF	TGTGCCAGCACCCAGACAGGGACGACTGGGGCCAACGTCCTGACTTTC
TRBV7-2	few	TRBJ2-5	TRBD1	CASSWTGGRETQYF	TGTGCCAGCAGCTGGACAGGGGGGAGGGAGACCCAGTACTTC
TRBV7-9	many	TRBJ2-3	TRBD2	CASLAGGDTQYF	TGTGCCAGCCTTGCGGGAGGAGATACGCAGTATTTT
TRBV29-1	NA	TRBJ2-3	NA	CSVESVTQYF	TGCAGCGTTGAGTCTGTCACGCAGTATTTT
TRBV6-5	NA	TRBJ2-3	TRBD2	CASSSAGTSGRKGTQYF	TGTGCCAGCAGTTCTGCCGGGACTAGCGGGAGGAAGGGTACGCAGTATTTT
TRBV11-2	few	TRBJ2-7	NA	CASSSPRMGNYQYF	TGTGCCAGCAGCTCACCACGAATGGGCAACTATCAGTACTTC
TRBV28	many	TRBJ2-7	TRBD2	CASNERDAYEQYF	TGTGCCAGCAACGAGCGGGACGCCTACGAGCAGTACTTC
TRBV7-8	many	TRBJ2-1	TRBD2	CASSPRLAVSYNEQFF	TGTGCCAGCAGCCCCAGACTAGCGGTCTCCTACAATGAGCAGTTCTTC